These T cell receptor beta chains were read from a single sample in a study of cytomegalovirus exposure and HLA in healthy donors. Clones were sequenced by immunoSEQ multiplex PCR, and TCRdb holds only the in-frame ones, with some missing. This table holds about 170,000 clones, approximately 73% found once. Sequencing was done on a sample of PBMCs. The source of these receptors is a woman between 18 and 30 years old in good health and CMV-seropositive. CDR3s include the opening cysteine and the closing phenylalanine or tryptophan. D genes are given only for firm matches. Not all rows give a size; the values are once, few, many and, for expanded clones, a class.

j_call: TRBJ2-3; d_call: -; clone_size: -; v_call: TRBV11-2; cdr3_nt: TGTGCCAGCAGCTTAAGGGGGGGGGCAGGCACAGATACGCAGTATTTT; cdr3_aa: CASSLRGGAGTDTQYF
j_call: TRBJ1-1; d_call: -; clone_size: -; v_call: TRBV5-4; cdr3_nt: TGTGCCAGCAGCACACAGGGTTCTGAAGCTTTCTTT; cdr3_aa: CASSTQGSEAFF
j_call: TRBJ2-2; d_call: TRBD1; clone_size: few; v_call: TRBV5-1; cdr3_nt: TGCGCCAGCAGGTTAAGGGGGCTTAACACCGGGGAGCTGTTTTTT; cdr3_aa: CASRLRGLNTGELFF
j_call: TRBJ1-2; d_call: TRBD1; clone_size: -; v_call: TRBV7-8; cdr3_nt: TGTGCCAGCAGCTCCTCACGTCAGGGGGTTAAACTTAACTATGGCTACACCTTC; cdr3_aa: CASSSSRQGVKLNYGYTF
j_call: TRBJ2-7; d_call: -; clone_size: -; v_call: TRBV7-6; cdr3_nt: TGTGCCAGCAGCTTAGCCCCGGAGGGTCCCGCCCACGAGCAGTACTTC; cdr3_aa: CASSLAPEGPAHEQYF
j_call: TRBJ2-7; d_call: TRBD2; clone_size: -; v_call: TRBV30; cdr3_nt: TGTGCCTGGAGTGTAATGCGGGGGTATGAGCAGTACTTC; cdr3_aa: CAWSVMRGYEQYF
j_call: TRBJ2-7; d_call: TRBD2; clone_size: -; v_call: TRBV5-4; cdr3_nt: TGTGCCAGCAGTTACTCTAGCGGCTACGAGCAGTACTTC; cdr3_aa: CASSYSSGYEQYF
j_call: TRBJ2-1; d_call: -; clone_size: -; v_call: TRBV29-1; cdr3_nt: TGCAGCGTTGAGGAGAGAGTTTACAATGAGCAGTTCTTC; cdr3_aa: CSVEERVYNEQFF
j_call: TRBJ2-5; d_call: TRBD2; clone_size: -; v_call: TRBV28; cdr3_nt: TGTGCCAGCAGTTCTCTAGCGGGGGGGCCAGTAGTGGAGACCCAGTACTTC; cdr3_aa: CASSSLAGGPVVETQYF
j_call: TRBJ1-5; d_call: -; clone_size: -; v_call: TRBV7-2; cdr3_nt: TGTGCCAGCAGCTTCGGGACCCCCTCGGGGGCCCAGCATTTT; cdr3_aa: CASSFGTPSGAQHF
j_call: TRBJ2-1; d_call: -; clone_size: -; v_call: TRBV18; cdr3_nt: TGTGCCAGCTCATTTACCCAGGTTAACAATGAGCAGTTCTTC; cdr3_aa: CASSFTQVNNEQFF
j_call: TRBJ2-7; d_call: TRBD1; clone_size: -; v_call: TRBV19; cdr3_nt: TGTGCCAGTAGTGTCGCCGGGACAGGGGACTACGAGCAGTACTTC; cdr3_aa: CASSVAGTGDYEQYF
j_call: TRBJ1-1; d_call: TRBD1; clone_size: -; v_call: TRBV7-3; cdr3_nt: TGTGCCAGCAGACCGGGACAGGCCACGAACACTGAAGCTTTCTTT; cdr3_aa: CASRPGQATNTEAFF
j_call: TRBJ1-1; d_call: -; clone_size: -; v_call: TRBV6-6; cdr3_nt: TGTGCCAGCAGTTACTCGTGGATGGAGGGAGCTTTCTTT; cdr3_aa: CASSYSWMEGAFF
j_call: TRBJ1-1; d_call: -; clone_size: few; v_call: TRBV6-1; cdr3_nt: TGTGCCAGCAGTGAGTCCGACAGGAACACTGAAGCTTTCTTT; cdr3_aa: CASSESDRNTEAFF
j_call: TRBJ1-5; d_call: -; clone_size: few; v_call: TRBV19; cdr3_nt: TGTGCCAGTAGTATAGGGGGCCCGGGCAATCAGCCCCAGCATTTT; cdr3_aa: CASSIGGPGNQPQHF
j_call: TRBJ2-7; d_call: -; clone_size: -; v_call: TRBV5-6; cdr3_nt: TGTGCCAGCAGCCCTGGTGCAGGAGAGCAGTACTTC; cdr3_aa: CASSPGAGEQYF
j_call: TRBJ2-1; d_call: TRBD2; clone_size: -; v_call: TRBV7-6; cdr3_nt: TGTGCCAGCAGCTCTCCCTTAGCGGGGGAGGTCCATGGCAATCAGCAGTTCTTC; cdr3_aa: CASSSPLAGEVHGNQQFF
j_call: TRBJ2-1; d_call: TRBD1; clone_size: -; v_call: TRBV5-1; cdr3_nt: TGCGCCAGCAGTGGACAGGGGACCTACAATGAGCAGTTCTTC; cdr3_aa: CASSGQGTYNEQFF
j_call: TRBJ2-3; d_call: TRBD1; clone_size: -; v_call: TRBV19; cdr3_nt: TGTGCCAGTAGTACGGACAGGGGCCGCCAAGGATGGAGGGATACGCAGTATTTT; cdr3_aa: CASSTDRGRQGWRDTQYF
j_call: TRBJ1-1; d_call: -; clone_size: few; v_call: TRBV10-1; cdr3_nt: TGCGCCAGCAGTGAGTCACAGTCAGTTTTTTGCACTGAAGCTTTCTTT; cdr3_aa: CASSESQSVFCTEAFF
j_call: TRBJ2-1; d_call: TRBD1; clone_size: few; v_call: TRBV9; cdr3_nt: TGTGCCAGCAGCGTAGCAGGGGGCTGGAATGAGCAGTTCTTC; cdr3_aa: CASSVAGGWNEQFF
j_call: TRBJ2-1; d_call: TRBD1; clone_size: -; v_call: TRBV27; cdr3_nt: TGTGCCAGCCAGACAGGGGTAAATGAGCAGTTCTTC; cdr3_aa: CASQTGVNEQFF
j_call: TRBJ1-3; d_call: -; clone_size: once; v_call: TRBV5-1; cdr3_nt: TGCGCCAGCAGGGAGACAGGCTCTGGAAACACCATATATTTT; cdr3_aa: CASRETGSGNTIYF
j_call: TRBJ1-1; d_call: -; clone_size: -; v_call: TRBV30; cdr3_nt: TGTGCCTCACAGGGAGGGGTTTTGAACACTGAAGCTTTCTTT; cdr3_aa: CASQGGVLNTEAFF
j_call: TRBJ1-2; d_call: -; clone_size: -; v_call: TRBV6-5; cdr3_nt: TGTGCCAGCACCTTAAATCGCCAGGGTAGTTATGGCTACACCTTC; cdr3_aa: CASTLNRQGSYGYTF
j_call: TRBJ2-7; d_call: -; clone_size: -; v_call: TRBV28; cdr3_nt: TGTGCCAGCAGTCAAAAGCAGGCCGAGCAGTACTTC; cdr3_aa: CASSQKQAEQYF
j_call: TRBJ2-1; d_call: -; clone_size: -; v_call: TRBV6-6; cdr3_nt: TGTGCCAGCAGTTACCGGGCGGGTGAGCAGTTCTTC; cdr3_aa: CASSYRAGEQFF
j_call: TRBJ1-2; d_call: -; clone_size: -; v_call: TRBV30; cdr3_nt: TGTGCCTGGAAGCCGAGACAGACGCACCTCTATGGCTACACCTTC; cdr3_aa: CAWKPRQTHLYGYTF
j_call: TRBJ2-1; d_call: TRBD1; clone_size: -; v_call: TRBV7-9; cdr3_nt: TGTGCCAGCAGCGAGGAGGGACAGGCATACAATGAGCAGTTCTTC; cdr3_aa: CASSEEGQAYNEQFF
j_call: TRBJ2-2; d_call: TRBD1; clone_size: few; v_call: TRBV6-1; cdr3_nt: TGTGCCAGCAGTGAAGTTCTGAGTGGCAGGGGGCGCGCCGGGGAGCTGTTTTTT; cdr3_aa: CASSEVLSGRGRAGELFF
j_call: TRBJ2-5; d_call: -; clone_size: -; v_call: TRBV4-3; cdr3_nt: TGCGCCAGCAGCCACCTGGACAGGGAGGGAGAGACCCAGTACTTC; cdr3_aa: CASSHLDREGETQYF
j_call: TRBJ2-7; d_call: TRBD2; clone_size: -; v_call: TRBV7-2; cdr3_nt: TGTGCCAGCAGCTTAGGAGGGACTAGCGGTTACTCCTACGAGCAGTACTTC; cdr3_aa: CASSLGGTSGYSYEQYF
j_call: TRBJ2-1; d_call: TRBD2; clone_size: -; v_call: TRBV7-2; cdr3_nt: TGTGCCAGCAGCTCCGGACTAGGCACCTACAATGAGCAGTTCTTC; cdr3_aa: CASSSGLGTYNEQFF
j_call: TRBJ2-7; d_call: TRBD2; clone_size: few; v_call: TRBV2; cdr3_nt: TGTGCCAGCAGTCTTACAAAGCGGGGATTCTCCTACGAGCAGTACTTC; cdr3_aa: CASSLTKRGFSYEQYF
j_call: TRBJ1-1; d_call: -; clone_size: -; v_call: TRBV19; cdr3_nt: TGTGCCAGTAGTATAGAACAGTACACTGAAGCTTTCTTT; cdr3_aa: CASSIEQYTEAFF
j_call: TRBJ2-2; d_call: -; clone_size: -; v_call: TRBV4-3; cdr3_nt: TGCGCCAGCAGCCAAGATCGGAACACCGGGGAGCTGTTTTTT; cdr3_aa: CASSQDRNTGELFF
j_call: TRBJ1-2; d_call: -; clone_size: -; v_call: TRBV9; cdr3_nt: TGTGCCAGCAGCGTAGACGGGGGACGACTTCACTATGGCTACACCTTC; cdr3_aa: CASSVDGGRLHYGYTF
j_call: TRBJ1-1; d_call: -; clone_size: -; v_call: TRBV5-4; cdr3_nt: TGTGCCAGCAGCCCAAGGACTGGAGAAGCTTTCTTT; cdr3_aa: CASSPRTGEAFF
j_call: TRBJ2-5; d_call: TRBD1; clone_size: few; v_call: TRBV5-1; cdr3_nt: TGCGCCAGCAGCCCGTTACCCGGACAGGCGAGAAAAGAGACCCAGTACTTC; cdr3_aa: CASSPLPGQARKETQYF
j_call: TRBJ1-5; d_call: -; clone_size: -; v_call: TRBV6-6; cdr3_nt: TGTGCCAGCACCGGGGGTGCGAATCAGCCCCAGCATTTT; cdr3_aa: CASTGGANQPQHF
j_call: TRBJ2-5; d_call: -; clone_size: few; v_call: TRBV7-7; cdr3_nt: TGTGCTAGCAGCTCGCCGGGACTCCCAGAGACCCAGTACTTC; cdr3_aa: CASSSPGLPETQYF
j_call: TRBJ2-5; d_call: TRBD2; clone_size: few; v_call: TRBV9; cdr3_nt: TGTGCCAGCAGTGCTAGCGGGGGAATGCAAGAGACCCAGTACTTC; cdr3_aa: CASSASGGMQETQYF
j_call: TRBJ1-6; d_call: TRBD1; clone_size: -; v_call: TRBV7-6; cdr3_nt: TGTGCCAGCAGCTTGAGGCCGGGACAGGGGTCTAATTCACCCCTCCACTTT; cdr3_aa: CASSLRPGQGSNSPLHF
j_call: TRBJ2-7; d_call: -; clone_size: -; v_call: TRBV18; cdr3_nt: TGTGCCAGCTCACCTTCGGACACCCGCGAGCAGTACTTC; cdr3_aa: CASSPSDTREQYF
j_call: TRBJ2-2; d_call: -; clone_size: -; v_call: TRBV7-2; cdr3_nt: TGTGCCAGCAGCTTAGTGGCGGGGGCAAACACCGGGGAGCTGTTTTTT; cdr3_aa: CASSLVAGANTGELFF
j_call: TRBJ2-4; d_call: -; clone_size: -; v_call: TRBV7-8; cdr3_nt: TGTGCCAGCAGCCCTCGGTCGGAGAGGACCAAAAACATTCAGTACTTC; cdr3_aa: CASSPRSERTKNIQYF
j_call: TRBJ1-2; d_call: -; clone_size: -; v_call: TRBV7-3; cdr3_nt: TGTGCCAGCAGCCCCCACCCGGAGCATGGCTACACCTTC; cdr3_aa: CASSPHPEHGYTF
j_call: TRBJ2-7; d_call: -; clone_size: -; v_call: TRBV19; cdr3_nt: TGTGCCAGTAGTATCCAGGGTTTAAACTACGAGCGGTACTTC; cdr3_aa: CASSIQGLNYERYF
j_call: TRBJ1-2; d_call: -; clone_size: once; v_call: TRBV7-2; cdr3_nt: TGTGCCAGCAGCAACAGGGCCTTCTATGGCTACACCTTC; cdr3_aa: CASSNRAFYGYTF
j_call: TRBJ1-1; d_call: -; clone_size: -; v_call: TRBV27; cdr3_nt: TGTGCCAGCAGTTTATTCCGCGGCTACTTGAACACTGAAGCTTTCTTT; cdr3_aa: CASSLFRGYLNTEAFF
j_call: TRBJ2-7; d_call: -; clone_size: -; v_call: TRBV4-2; cdr3_nt: TGTGCCAGCAGCCAGGAGAGGACAGTCGACTACGAGCAGTACTTC; cdr3_aa: CASSQERTVDYEQYF
j_call: TRBJ1-5; d_call: -; clone_size: once; v_call: TRBV19; cdr3_nt: TGTGCCAGTAGTATAATTGACAGTAGCAATCAGCCCCAGCATTTT; cdr3_aa: CASSIIDSSNQPQHF